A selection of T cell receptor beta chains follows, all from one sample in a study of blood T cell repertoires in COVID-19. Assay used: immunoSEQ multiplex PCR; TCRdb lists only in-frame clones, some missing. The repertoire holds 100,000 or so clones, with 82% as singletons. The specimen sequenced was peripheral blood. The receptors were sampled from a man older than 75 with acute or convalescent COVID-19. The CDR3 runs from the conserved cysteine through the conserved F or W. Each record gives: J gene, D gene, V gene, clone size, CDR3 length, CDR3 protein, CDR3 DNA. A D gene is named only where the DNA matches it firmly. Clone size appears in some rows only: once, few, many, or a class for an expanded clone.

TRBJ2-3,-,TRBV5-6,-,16,CASSPRLFSRGDTQYF,TGTGCCAGCAGCCCACGCCTTTTCTCCCGGGGAGATACGCAGTATTTT
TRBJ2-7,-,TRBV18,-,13,CASSRARDYEQYF,TGTGCCAGCTCACGGGCCAGGGACTACGAGCAGTACTTC
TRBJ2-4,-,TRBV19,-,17,CASSTPEGEQYKNIQYF,TGTGCCAGTAGTACCCCCGAAGGAGAACAATACAAAAACATTCAGTACTTC
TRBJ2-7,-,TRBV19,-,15,CASSPWTESSYEQYF,TGTGCCAGTAGTCCCTGGACAGAGAGCTCCTACGAGCAGTACTTC
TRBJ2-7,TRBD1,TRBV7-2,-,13,CASSRQGTGEQYF,TGTGCCAGCAGCAGACAGGGAACAGGCGAGCAGTACTTC
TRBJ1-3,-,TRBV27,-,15,CASSLGGTIGNTIYF,TGTGCCAGCAGTTTAGGAGGGACGATTGGAAACACCATATATTTT
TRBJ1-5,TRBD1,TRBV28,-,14,CASSQGGTAQPQHF,TGTGCCAGCAGCCAAGGGGGGACAGCCCAGCCCCAGCATTTT
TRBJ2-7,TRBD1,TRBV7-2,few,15,CASSTSGTGRNEQYF,TGTGCCAGCAGCACCTCCGGGACAGGGAGGAACGAGCAGTACTTC
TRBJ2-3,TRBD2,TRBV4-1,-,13,CASSQVRGGTQYF,TGCGCCAGCAGCCAAGTTCGGGGGGGTACGCAGTATTTT
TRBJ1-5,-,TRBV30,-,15,CAWKGEGHSNQPQHF,TGTGCCTGGAAGGGTGAGGGACATAGCAATCAGCCCCAGCATTTT
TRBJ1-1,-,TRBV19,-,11,CASSWNTEAFF,TGTGCCAGTTCCTGGAACACTGAAGCTTTCTTT
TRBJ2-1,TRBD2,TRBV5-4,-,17,CASSHKPASGSYNEQFF,TGTGCCAGCAGCCACAAACCTGCTAGCGGATCCTACAATGAGCAGTTCTTC
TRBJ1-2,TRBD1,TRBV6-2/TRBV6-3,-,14,CASSYSGQGPGYTF,TGTGCCAGCAGTTACTCCGGACAGGGCCCTGGCTACACCTTC
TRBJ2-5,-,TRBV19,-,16,CASSMTRDWYQETQYF,TGTGCCAGTAGTATGACACGGGATTGGTACCAAGAGACCCAGTACTTC